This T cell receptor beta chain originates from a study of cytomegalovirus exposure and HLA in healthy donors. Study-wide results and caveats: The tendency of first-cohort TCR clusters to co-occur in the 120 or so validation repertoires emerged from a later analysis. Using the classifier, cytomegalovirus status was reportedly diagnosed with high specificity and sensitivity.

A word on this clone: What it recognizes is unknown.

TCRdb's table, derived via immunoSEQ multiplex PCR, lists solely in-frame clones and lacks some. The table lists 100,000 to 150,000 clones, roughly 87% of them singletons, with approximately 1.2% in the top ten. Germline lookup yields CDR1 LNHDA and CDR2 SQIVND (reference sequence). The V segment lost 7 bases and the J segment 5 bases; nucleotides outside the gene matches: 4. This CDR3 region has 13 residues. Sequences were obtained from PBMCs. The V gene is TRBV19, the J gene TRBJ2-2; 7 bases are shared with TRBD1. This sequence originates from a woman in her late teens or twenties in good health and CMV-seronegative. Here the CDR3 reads CASTSQGTGELFF. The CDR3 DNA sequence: TGTGCCAGTACCTCACAGGGGACCGGGGAGCTGTTTTTT.